This entry lists 32 T cell receptor beta chains sequenced from one sample in a study of blood T cell repertoires in COVID-19. Repertoires were generated with immunoSEQ multiplex PCR, while TCRdb's copy carries only in-frame clones and drops some. This sample has approximately 360,000 clones, with around 83% found just once. The source material was PBMCs or T cells enriched from blood (not recorded which). The receptor source for this set is a woman aged 50 to 65 who had recovered from COVID-19.

The count of this clone is one. The chain links TRBV7-2 to TRBJ2-7; TRBD1 aligns across 7 bases. Trimming took 5 bases from V and 2 from J; bases not matched to a gene: 3. Germline V gene data show CDR1 as SGHTA and CDR2 as FQGNSA. CDR3 length equals 13 residues. The CDR3 DNA reads TGTGCCAGCAGCGCGACAGGGCCCTACGAGCAGTACTTC. Its protein is CASSATGPYEQYF.

DNA for the CDR3: TGTGCCAGCAGCTTAGCGGTACAGGGGGCTTACGAGCAGTACTTC. It encodes CASSLAVQGAYEQYF. V gene TRBV7-2 combines with J gene TRBJ2-7, with 9 nucleotides matching TRBD1. This CDR3 contains 15 residues. Germline loops: CDR1 SGHTA, CDR2 FQGNSA. Germline trimming cut 0 bases from V and 4 bases from J; bases unmatched to any gene: 4. The variable domain in full, with the rest retrieved from reference TRBV7-2 and TRBJ2-7, is GAGVSQSPSNKVTEKGKDVELRCDPISGHTALYWYRQSLGQGLEFLIYFQGNSAPDKSGLPSDRFSAERTGGSVSTLTIQRTQQEDSAVYLCASSLAVQGAYEQYFGPGTRLTVT.

The V call is TRBV6-5, the J call TRBJ1-3; D possibly corresponds to TRBD1 (6 bases). Germline CDR1 reads MNHEY; CDR2 reads SVGAGI. V lost 9 bases to trimming and J lost 4 bases, with 10 bases between them. This CDR3 comprises 12 residues. The CDR3 is CASGTPGNTIYF. The CDR3 bases are TGTGCCAGTGGGACACCCGGAAACACCATATATTTT.

This chain connects TRBV19 to TRBJ2-2, with 8 positions matching TRBD2. Germline V lookup: CDR1 LNHDA, CDR2 SQIVND (reference sequence). The junction had 16 bases not matched to a gene; V was cut back by 7 bases and J by 6 bases. The CDR3 has 17 amino acids. The DNA of the CDR3 is TGTGCCAGTAATGTGGGAAGCGGGAGAGTTGGGCCCGGGGAGCTGTTTTTT. Its translation is CASNVGSGRVGPGELFF.

The rearrangement uses TRBV11-1 and TRBJ1-4; 7 nucleotides agree with TRBD1. The CDR3 consists of 15 residues. With 3 bases clipped from V and 5 bases from J, the junction kept 6 bases outside the gene matches. CDR1 SGHAT and CDR2 FQDESV come from the germline V gene (reference sequence). In DNA form, the CDR3 reads TGTGCCAGCAGCTTTTCACAGGGGTTGAATGAAAAACTGTTTTTT. This sequence encodes CASSFSQGLNEKLFF. Complete variable domain (other parts from reference TRBV11-1 and TRBJ1-4): EAEVAQSPRYKITEKSQAVAFWCDPISGHATLYWYRQILGQGPELLVQFQDESVVDDSQLPKDRFSAERLKGVDSTLKIQPAELGDSAMYLCASSFSQGLNEKLFFGSGTQLSVL.

The chain employs TRBV28 and TRBJ1-6; 8 bases fit TRBD1. The V gene's germline CDR1 is MDHEN and CDR2 SYDVKM. The CDR3 is made up of 17 amino acids. J lost 9 bases, V lost 5 bases, and 15 bases had no gene match. DNA for the CDR3: TGTGCCAGCAGTCCTGGGCAGGGGGCGACGTTCGGTTCACCCCTCCACTTT. This sequence encodes CASSPGQGATFGSPLHF.

This sequence joins TRBV30 and TRBJ2-7; 9 nucleotides align to TRBD1. The CDR3 consists of 13 residues. Trimming removed 3 bases from V and 2 bases from J; junction bases left unmatched: 2. Germline V lookup: CDR1 GTSNPN, CDR2 SVGIG (reference sequence). The CDR3 coding sequence is TGTGCCTGGAGGGACAGGGGACCCTACGAGCAGTACTTC. Translating it yields CAWRDRGPYEQYF.

This clone was recorded only once. V and J are TRBV6-2 or TRBV6-3 and TRBJ1-1; D is uncertain. CDR1 and CDR2 (germline): MNHEY, SVGEGT. The CDR3 runs to 16 residues. Trimming cost V 2 bases and J 11 bases, with 24 bases left between them. DNA of the CDR3: TGTGCCAGCAGTTACGGGTTAGGAGGTACGGTAATGGGCGCTTTCTTT. Its protein product is CASSYGLGGTVMGAFF.

This sequence joins TRBV16 and TRBJ1-1; D remains unclear. The CDR3 totals 13 residues. V dropped 5 bases and J dropped 2 bases, with 9 bases sitting between them. Germline V gene lookup returns CDR1 KGHSY and CDR2 FQNENV. CDR3 region: CASSYSPNTEAFF. The CDR3 DNA follows: TGTGCCAGCAGCTACTCCCCAAACACTGAAGCTTTCTTT.

V gene TRBV24-1 combines with J gene TRBJ2-2; TRBD1 agrees at 7 bases. The V gene end was trimmed by 9 bases and the J gene end by 4 bases; junction bases not matched to a gene: 4. Germline CDR1 and CDR2: KGHDR and SFDVKD. This CDR3 region has 13 residues. The CDR3 is CATEGAVTGELFF. In DNA form, the CDR3 reads TGTGCCACCGAGGGGGCGGTCACCGGGGAGCTGTTTTTT.

This chain uses TRBV30 with TRBJ1-1; 10 bases are a match to TRBD1. V shed 4 bases and J 0 bases; nucleotides not matched to a gene: 11. The CDR3 contains 17 residues. Germline CDR1 GTSNPN, CDR2 SVGIG (reference sequence). The CDR3 DNA reads as TGTGCCTGGAAATGGCCATCCGGGACAGGGGTGAACACTGAAGCTTTCTTT. Translation gives CAWKWPSGTGVNTEAFF.

The chain couples TRBV2 to TRBJ2-5, with a weak D call TRBD2 (7 bases). Germline V lookup: CDR1 SNHLY, CDR2 FYNNEI. The CDR3 has 18 amino acids. The V and J ends lost 2 bases and 5 bases respectively, with 24 bases between them. This CDR3 reads CASSEHGMGGRDGETQYF. CDR3 sequence (DNA): TGTGCCAGCAGTGAACACGGAATGGGGGGGCGCGACGGGGAGACCCAGTACTTC.

This clone was seen once. The chain joins TRBV2 to TRBJ2-3; 12 bases align to TRBD2. V lost 4 bases to trimming and J lost 7 bases; unmatched junction nucleotides: 6. Per germline, CDR1 SNHLY and CDR2 FYNNEI. This CDR3 has 15 amino acids. In DNA form, the CDR3 reads TGTGCCAGCAGTGTTGCTAGCGGGGGGGCTCATACGCAGTATTTT. Protein sequence: CASSVASGGAHTQYF.

The chain links TRBV29-1 to TRBJ1-1; maybe TRBD1 (6 bases). Trimming pared 6 bases from V and 5 bases from J, leaving 19 bases between. Germline CDR1 reads SQVTM; CDR2 reads ANQGSEA. The CDR3 spans 14 residues. The CDR3 protein is CSVSRGGAGTEAFF. Written as DNA, the CDR3 is TGCAGCGTCTCCCGGGGGGGGGCCGGGACTGAAGCTTTCTTT.

This chain joins TRBV7-2 and TRBJ1-2; 7 bases are a match to TRBD1. Germline CDR1 reads SGHTA; CDR2 reads FQGNSA. This CDR3 is 14 amino acids long. After removal of 0 bases from V and 8 bases from J, the junction contained 6 bases not matched to a gene. This CDR3 reads CASSLARQGVGYTF. CDR3 bases: TGTGCCAGCAGCTTAGCGCGGCAGGGGGTGGGCTACACCTTC.

The rearrangement joins TRBV5-6 to TRBJ2-7; D perhaps matches TRBD2 (6 bases). Germline lookup yields CDR1 SGHDT and CDR2 YYEEEE. The CDR3 contains 14 residues. Deletions cut 5 bases from V and 3 bases from J, with 15 bases between. This CDR3 reads CASRSSGILYEQYF. The CDR3 DNA sequence: TGTGCCAGCAGGAGTAGCGGTATCCTCTACGAGCAGTACTTC.

Only one count was recorded for this clone. The V and J genes are TRBV18 and TRBJ2-2; TRBD1 matches at 8 bases. Germline V gene lookup returns CDR1 KGHSH and CDR2 LQKENI. V shed 3 bases, J shed 3 bases, and the junction held 12 bases outside the gene matches. The CDR3 has 18 residues. This chain's CDR3 is CASSPVVRTGFDTGELFF. DNA for the CDR3: TGTGCCAGCTCACCGGTTGTACGGACAGGGTTTGACACCGGGGAGCTGTTTTTT.

This chain links TRBV27 with TRBJ1-1, with 10 bases fitting TRBD1. Germline V gives CDR1 MNHEY, CDR2 SMNVEV (reference sequence). The trim removed 4 bases at V and 4 bases at J, leaving 9 bases unmatched. The CDR3 is made up of 16 amino acids. This CDR3 is CASSSRDRGIGTEAFF. CDR3 sequence (DNA): TGTGCCAGCAGTTCCCGGGACAGGGGTATCGGCACTGAAGCTTTCTTT.

V and J are TRBV12-3 or TRBV12-4 and TRBJ1-1; D not certain. This CDR3 region has 12 residues. Trimming pared 5 bases from V and 4 bases from J, leaving 8 bases between. CDR3 nucleotides: TGTGCCAGCAGTGGCGGGAGCACTGAAGCTTTCTTT. This gives the protein CASSGGSTEAFF.

This clone was observed a handful of times. This chain links TRBV7-9 with TRBJ1-1; D is unclear. Per germline, CDR1 SEHNR and CDR2 FQNEAQ (reference sequence). V was cut by 2 bases and J by 3 bases, with 4 bases left in between. The CDR3 runs 12 residues. In DNA form, the CDR3 reads TGTGCCAGCAGCTTACGGGACACTGAAGCTTTCTTT. Encoded protein: CASSLRDTEAFF.

The V and J genes are TRBV5-1 and TRBJ1-2; D call uncertain. From germline, CDR1 is SGHRS and CDR2 YFSETQ. V lost 4 bases and J 0 bases, leaving 16 bases between the germline ends. The CDR3 is 16 residues long. CDR3 residues: CASSKAGSIPNYGYTF. CDR3 bases: TGCGCCAGCAGCAAAGCGGGGTCGATCCCTAACTATGGCTACACCTTC.

The chain employs TRBV2 and TRBJ1-3; D is undetermined. Trimming shortened V by 8 bases and J by 0 bases, and 17 bases separated the two germline ends. Germline V gives CDR1 SNHLY, CDR2 FYNNEI. The CDR3 loop spans 16 amino acids. The CDR3 reads CASLTHTVTSGNTIYF. The CDR3 DNA follows: TGTGCCAGCCTCACCCACACAGTTACCTCTGGAAACACCATATATTTT.

The CDR3 region is CASTPGPTYGYTF. DNA for the CDR3: TGTGCCAGTACACCTGGCCCCACCTATGGCTACACCTTC. This chain connects TRBV19 to TRBJ1-2; D remains unclear. Germline values: CDR1 LNHDA, CDR2 SQIVND (reference sequence). The CDR3 contains 13 residues. V was pared by 7 bases and J by 4 bases, with 13 bases between.

The J gene is TRBJ1-2, the V gene TRBV11-3; the match to TRBD1 covers 9 bases. The V and J ends lost 3 bases and 6 bases, in that order; junction bases with no gene match: 5. Germline V gene data show CDR1 as SGHNT and CDR2 as YENEEA. CDR3 size: 14 residues. CDR3 amino acids: CASSFNRGLDGYTF. Written as DNA, the CDR3 is TGTGCCAGCAGCTTTAACAGGGGGCTTGATGGCTACACCTTC.

The gene calls are TRBV29-1 and TRBJ2-7; 8 bases agree with TRBD1. The CDR3 is made up of 12 amino acids. V was clipped by 7 bases and J by 6 bases; unmatched bases: 8. CDR1 and CDR2 from the germline V gene are SQVTM and ANQGSEA. The CDR3 spells CSGGQGSGEQYF. CDR3 DNA sequence: TGCAGCGGTGGACAGGGATCGGGCGAGCAGTACTTC.

V is TRBV5-5 and J is TRBJ1-4; D is possibly TRBD1 (6 bases). V was trimmed by 4 bases and J by 0 bases, leaving 13 bases between them. The CDR3 runs 16 residues. Germline CDR1 reads SGHKS; CDR2 reads YYEKEE (reference sequence). The CDR3 is CASSQNPGATNEKLFF. Here the CDR3 DNA reads TGTGCCAGCAGCCAAAATCCAGGGGCAACTAATGAAAAACTGTTTTTT.

The CDR3 is CASSQEGGWEKLFF. The CDR3 nucleotides are TGTGCCAGCAGCCAAGAAGGGGGCTGGGAAAAACTGTTTTTT. This rearrangement joins TRBV4-2 to TRBJ1-4, with 7 bases fitting TRBD1. V lost 0 bases, J lost 8 bases, and 3 bases stayed unmatched. Germline V lookup: CDR1 LGHNA, CDR2 YNFKEQ. The CDR3 extends over 14 amino acids.

The gene calls are TRBV7-2 and TRBJ1-2; D is unresolved. Trimming removed 5 bases from V and 6 bases from J, with 16 bases in between. Per the germline V gene, CDR1 is SGHTA and CDR2 is FQGNSA. The CDR3 is 14 residues long. CDR3 sequence reads: CASSQSHGVNGYTF. The CDR3 DNA reads TGTGCCAGCAGCCAATCACACGGGGTGAATGGCTACACCTTC.

V is TRBV27 and J is TRBJ2-3; 14 nucleotides match TRBD2. The V and J ends lost 6 bases and 1 base, in that order; junction bases with no gene match: 3. The CDR3 has 16 residues. Looked up from germline, CDR1 is MNHEY and CDR2 is SMNVEV (reference sequence). The CDR3 DNA sequence: TGTGCCAGCAGAGGACTAGCGGGAGGTGGCACAGATACGCAGTATTTT. Amino acid sequence: CASRGLAGGGTDTQYF.

Comment on this clone: This specimen includes other DNA sequences encoding the same CDR3. V usage is TRBV5-1 and J usage is TRBJ2-3; D possibly corresponds to TRBD2 (5 bases). The V gene's germline CDR1 is SGHRS and CDR2 YFSETQ. Trimming pared 0 bases from V and 0 bases from J, leaving 5 bases between. This CDR3 is 14 amino acids long. The CDR3 is CASSLGGSTDTQYF. The CDR3 DNA sequence: TGCGCCAGCAGCTTGGGAGGGAGCACAGATACGCAGTATTTT.

The chain joins TRBV5-5 to TRBJ1-2; possibly TRBD1 for D (5 bases). The V end was cut by 2 bases, the J end by 4 bases, with 9 bases between. The CDR3 contains 13 residues. Germline CDR1 SGHKS, CDR2 YYEKEE (reference sequence). CDR3 coding DNA: TGTGCCAGCAGCTTACGGGGGGGCTATGGCTACACCTTC. Amino acids: CASSLRGGYGYTF. Complete variable domain (other parts from reference TRBV5-5 and TRBJ1-2): DAGVTQSPTHLIKTRGQQVTLRCSPISGHKSVSWYQQVLGQGPQFIFQYYEKEERGRGNFPDRFSARQFPNYSSELNVNALLLGDSALYLCASSLRGGYGYTFGSGTRLTVV.

The chain employs TRBV7-2 and TRBJ2-7; tentatively, D is TRBD2 (7 bases). V lost 6 bases to trimming and J lost 9 bases, with 21 bases between them. CDR1 SGHTA and CDR2 FQGNSA come from the germline V gene. This CDR3 contains 14 residues. The CDR3 sequence: CASSMGAASGGQYF. The CDR3, as DNA: TGTGCCAGCAGTATGGGGGCGGCTAGCGGAGGGCAGTACTTC.